Detailed here is one T cell receptor (beta chain). The CDR3 has 13 residues. The junction had 7 bases not matched to a gene; V was cut back by 6 bases and J by 6 bases. This specimen comes from a study of HIV-infected patients and healthy controls. MiXCR, run by TCRdb on the 5' RACE reads, gives a single entry per CDR3 protein. The data hold some 70,000 distinct CDR3 sequences, with 15% to 20% observed a single time. The chain links TRBV12-3 or TRBV12-4 to TRBJ1-1, with TRBD1 identical over 7 bases. This receptor was taken from a human donor in good health. The specimen was CD4+ T cells from blood. The CDR3 region is CASSDREVAEAFF. The DNA for the CDR3 is TGTGCCAGCAGCGACAGGGAAGTTGCTGAAGCTTTCTTT.